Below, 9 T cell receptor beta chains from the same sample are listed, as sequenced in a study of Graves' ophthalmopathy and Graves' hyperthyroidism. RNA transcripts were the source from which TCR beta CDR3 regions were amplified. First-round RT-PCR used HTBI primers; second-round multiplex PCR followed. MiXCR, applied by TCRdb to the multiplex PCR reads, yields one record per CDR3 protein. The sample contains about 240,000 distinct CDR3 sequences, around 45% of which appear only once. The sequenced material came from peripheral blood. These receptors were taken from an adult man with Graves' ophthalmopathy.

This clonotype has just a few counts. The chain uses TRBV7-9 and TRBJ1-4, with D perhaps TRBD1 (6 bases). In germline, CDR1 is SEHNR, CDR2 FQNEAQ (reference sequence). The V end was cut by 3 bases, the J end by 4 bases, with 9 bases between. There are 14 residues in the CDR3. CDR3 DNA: TGTGCCAGCAGCTTGGGACAAATTAATGAAAAACTGTTTTTT. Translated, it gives CASSLGQINEKLFF.

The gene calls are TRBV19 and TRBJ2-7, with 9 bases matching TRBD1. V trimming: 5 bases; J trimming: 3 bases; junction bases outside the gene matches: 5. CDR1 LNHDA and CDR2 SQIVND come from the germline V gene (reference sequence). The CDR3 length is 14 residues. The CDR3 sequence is CASSHTGGVYEQYF. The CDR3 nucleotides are TGTGCCAGTAGTCATACAGGGGGCGTCTACGAGCAGTACTTC.

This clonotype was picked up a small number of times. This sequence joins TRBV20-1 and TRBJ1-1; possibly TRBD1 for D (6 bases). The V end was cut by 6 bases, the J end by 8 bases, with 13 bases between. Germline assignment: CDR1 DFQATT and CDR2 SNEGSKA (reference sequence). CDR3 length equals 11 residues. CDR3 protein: CSADRQGEAFF. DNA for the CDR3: TGCAGTGCAGATCGCCAGGGGGAAGCTTTCTTT.

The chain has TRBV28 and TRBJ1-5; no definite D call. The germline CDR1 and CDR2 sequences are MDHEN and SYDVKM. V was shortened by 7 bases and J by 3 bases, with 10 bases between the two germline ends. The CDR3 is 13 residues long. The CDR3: CASNVGFNQPQHF. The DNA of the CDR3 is TGTGCCAGCAATGTGGGATTCAATCAGCCCCAGCATTTT.

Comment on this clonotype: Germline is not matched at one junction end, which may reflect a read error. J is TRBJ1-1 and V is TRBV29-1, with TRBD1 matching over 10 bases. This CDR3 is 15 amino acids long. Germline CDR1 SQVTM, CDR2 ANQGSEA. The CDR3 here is CSVEGQGGVNTEAFF. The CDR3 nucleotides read TGCAGCGTGGAAGGACAGGGGGGAGTGAACACTGAAGCTTTCTTT.

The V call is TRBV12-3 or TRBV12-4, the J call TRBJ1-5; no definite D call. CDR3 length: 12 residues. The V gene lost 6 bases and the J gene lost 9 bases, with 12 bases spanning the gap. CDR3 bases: TGTGCCAGCAGCCTCACCTGGGCGCCCCAGCATTTT. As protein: CASSLTWAPQHF.

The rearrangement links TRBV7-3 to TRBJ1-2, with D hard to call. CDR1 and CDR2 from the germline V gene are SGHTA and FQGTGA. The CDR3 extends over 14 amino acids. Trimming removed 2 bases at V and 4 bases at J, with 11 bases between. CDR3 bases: TGTGCCAGCAGCTTAGTTGGCGGAGTCTATGGCTACACCTTC. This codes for CASSLVGGVYGYTF.

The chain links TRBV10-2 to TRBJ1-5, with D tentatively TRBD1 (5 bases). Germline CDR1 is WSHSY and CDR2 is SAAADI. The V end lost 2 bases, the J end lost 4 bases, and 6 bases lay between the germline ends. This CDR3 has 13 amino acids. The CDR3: CASSEKGNQPQHF. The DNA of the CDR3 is TGCGCCAGCAGTGAGAAGGGGAATCAGCCCCAGCATTTT.

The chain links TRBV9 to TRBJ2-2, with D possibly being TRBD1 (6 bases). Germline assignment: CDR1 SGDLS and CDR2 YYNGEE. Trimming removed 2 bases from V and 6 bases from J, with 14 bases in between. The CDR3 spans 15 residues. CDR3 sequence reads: CASSVQGRTAGELFF. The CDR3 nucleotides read TGTGCCAGCAGCGTCCAGGGGCGCACGGCCGGGGAGCTGTTTTTT.